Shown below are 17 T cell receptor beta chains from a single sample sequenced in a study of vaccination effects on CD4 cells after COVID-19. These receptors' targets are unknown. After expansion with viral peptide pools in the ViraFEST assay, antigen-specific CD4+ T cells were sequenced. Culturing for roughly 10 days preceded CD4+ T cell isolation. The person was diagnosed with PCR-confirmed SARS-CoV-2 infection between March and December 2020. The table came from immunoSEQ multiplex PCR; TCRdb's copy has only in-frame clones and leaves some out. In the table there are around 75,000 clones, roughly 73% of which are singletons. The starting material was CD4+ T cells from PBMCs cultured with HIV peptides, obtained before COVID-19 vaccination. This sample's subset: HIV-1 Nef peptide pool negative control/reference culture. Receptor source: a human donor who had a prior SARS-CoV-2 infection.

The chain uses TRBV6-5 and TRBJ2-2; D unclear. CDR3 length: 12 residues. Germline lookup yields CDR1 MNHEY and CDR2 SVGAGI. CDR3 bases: TGTGCTGTATCGACGAACACCGGGGAGCTGTTTTTT. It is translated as CAVSTNTGELFF.

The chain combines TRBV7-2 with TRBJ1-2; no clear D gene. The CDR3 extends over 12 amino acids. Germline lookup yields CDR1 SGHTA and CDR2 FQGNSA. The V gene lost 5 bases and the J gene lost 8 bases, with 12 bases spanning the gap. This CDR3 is CASSLYWYGYTF. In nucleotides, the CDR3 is TGTGCCAGCAGCCTTTATTGGTACGGCTACACCTTC.

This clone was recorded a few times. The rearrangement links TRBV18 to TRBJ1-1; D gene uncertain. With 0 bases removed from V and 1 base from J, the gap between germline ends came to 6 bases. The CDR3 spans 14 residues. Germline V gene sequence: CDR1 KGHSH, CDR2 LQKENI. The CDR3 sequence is CASSPPSGNTEAFF. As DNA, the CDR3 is TGTGCCAGCTCACCACCGTCCGGGAACACTGAAGCTTTCTTT.

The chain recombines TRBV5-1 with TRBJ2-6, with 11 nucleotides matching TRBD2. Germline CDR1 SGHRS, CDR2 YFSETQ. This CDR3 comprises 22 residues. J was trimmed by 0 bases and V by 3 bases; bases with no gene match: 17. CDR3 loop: CASSSYSQIPGLAVSGANVLTF. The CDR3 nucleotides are TGCGCCAGCAGCTCCTACAGCCAGATACCGGGACTAGCGGTCTCTGGGGCCAACGTCCTGACTTTC.

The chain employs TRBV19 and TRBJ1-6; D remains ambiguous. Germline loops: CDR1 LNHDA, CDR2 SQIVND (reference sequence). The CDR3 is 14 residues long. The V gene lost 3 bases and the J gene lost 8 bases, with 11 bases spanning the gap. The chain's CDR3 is CASSIAFGDSPLHF. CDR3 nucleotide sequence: TGTGCCAGTAGTATTGCGTTTGGGGATTCACCCCTCCACTTT.

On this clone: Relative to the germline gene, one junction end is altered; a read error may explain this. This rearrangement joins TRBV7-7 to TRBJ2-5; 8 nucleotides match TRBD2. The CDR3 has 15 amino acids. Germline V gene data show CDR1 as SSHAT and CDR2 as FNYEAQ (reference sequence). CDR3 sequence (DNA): TGTGCTAGCAGCCCTCGGGGTAGCGGGGAAGAGACCCAGTACTTC. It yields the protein CASSPRGSGEETQYF.

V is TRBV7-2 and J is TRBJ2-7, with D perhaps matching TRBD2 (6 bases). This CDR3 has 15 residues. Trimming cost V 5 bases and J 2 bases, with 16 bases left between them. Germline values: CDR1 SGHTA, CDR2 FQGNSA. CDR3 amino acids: CASSIGGLLTYEQYF. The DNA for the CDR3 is TGTGCCAGCAGCATCGGGGGACTCCTAACCTACGAGCAGTACTTC.

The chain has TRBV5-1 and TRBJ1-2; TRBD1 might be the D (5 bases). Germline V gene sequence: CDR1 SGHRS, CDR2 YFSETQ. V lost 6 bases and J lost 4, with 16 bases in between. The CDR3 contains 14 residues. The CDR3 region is CASTGRPGTYGYTF. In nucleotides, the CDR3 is TGCGCCAGCACCGGAAGACCGGGGACCTATGGCTACACCTTC.

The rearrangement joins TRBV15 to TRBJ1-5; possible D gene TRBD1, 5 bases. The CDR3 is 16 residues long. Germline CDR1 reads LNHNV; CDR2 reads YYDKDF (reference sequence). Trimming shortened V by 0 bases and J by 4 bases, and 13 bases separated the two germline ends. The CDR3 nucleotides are TGTGCCACCAGCAGAGACATGGGACGGAAAAATCAGCCCCAGCATTTT. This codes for CATSRDMGRKNQPQHF.

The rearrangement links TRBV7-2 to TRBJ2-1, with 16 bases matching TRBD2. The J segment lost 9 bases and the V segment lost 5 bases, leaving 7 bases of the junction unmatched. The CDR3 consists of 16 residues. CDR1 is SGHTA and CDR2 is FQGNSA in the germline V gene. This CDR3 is CASSPGTSGGAGEQFF. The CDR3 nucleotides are TGTGCCAGCAGCCCTGGGACTAGCGGGGGGGCCGGTGAGCAGTTCTTC. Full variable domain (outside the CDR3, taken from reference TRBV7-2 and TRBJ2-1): GAGVSQSPSNKVTEKGKDVELRCDPISGHTALYWYRQSLGQGLEFLIYFQGNSAPDKSGLPSDRFSAERTGGSVSTLTIQRTQQEDSAVYLCASSPGTSGGAGEQFFGPGTRLTVL.

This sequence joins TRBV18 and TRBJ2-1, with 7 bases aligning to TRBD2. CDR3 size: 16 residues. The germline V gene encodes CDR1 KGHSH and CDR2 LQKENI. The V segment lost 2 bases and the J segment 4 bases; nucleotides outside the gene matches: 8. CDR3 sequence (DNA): TGTGCCAGCTCACCATTTGGACTAGTCCCTTACAATGAGCAGTTCTTC. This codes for CASSPFGLVPYNEQFF.

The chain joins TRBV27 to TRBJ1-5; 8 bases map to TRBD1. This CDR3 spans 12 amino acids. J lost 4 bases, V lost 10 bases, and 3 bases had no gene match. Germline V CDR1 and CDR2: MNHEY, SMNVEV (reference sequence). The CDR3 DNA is TGTGCCACAGGGGGCCCAAATCAGCCCCAGCATTTT. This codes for CATGGPNQPQHF.

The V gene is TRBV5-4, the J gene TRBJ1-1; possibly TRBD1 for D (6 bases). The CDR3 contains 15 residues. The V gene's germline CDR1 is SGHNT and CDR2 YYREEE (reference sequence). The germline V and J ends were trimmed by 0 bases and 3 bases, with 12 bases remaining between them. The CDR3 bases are TGTGCCAGCAGCTTGGCTGACAGGACGTACACTGAAGCTTTCTTT. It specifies CASSLADRTYTEAFF.

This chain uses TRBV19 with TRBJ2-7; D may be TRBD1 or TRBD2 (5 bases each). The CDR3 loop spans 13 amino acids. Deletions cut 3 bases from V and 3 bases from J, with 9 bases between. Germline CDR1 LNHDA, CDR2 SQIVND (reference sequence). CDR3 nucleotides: TGTGCCAGTAGTATCCGGGACGGCTACGAGCAGTACTTC. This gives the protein CASSIRDGYEQYF.

The CDR3 protein is CASSQDRGSGSPDTQYF. The DNA of the CDR3 is TGCGCCAGCAGCCAAGATCGTGGTAGCGGGAGCCCAGATACGCAGTATTTT. The chain uses TRBV4-1 and TRBJ2-3; TRBD2 aligns across 9 bases. The CDR3 extends over 17 amino acids. The trim removed 0 bases at V and 4 bases at J, leaving 8 bases unmatched. Germline V gene data show CDR1 as MGHRA and CDR2 as YSYEKL.

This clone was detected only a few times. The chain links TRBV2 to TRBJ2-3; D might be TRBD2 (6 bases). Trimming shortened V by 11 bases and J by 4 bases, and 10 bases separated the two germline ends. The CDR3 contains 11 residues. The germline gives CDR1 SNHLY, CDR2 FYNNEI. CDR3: CASGGADTQYF. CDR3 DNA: TGTGCCTCAGGAGGGGCAGATACGCAGTATTTT.

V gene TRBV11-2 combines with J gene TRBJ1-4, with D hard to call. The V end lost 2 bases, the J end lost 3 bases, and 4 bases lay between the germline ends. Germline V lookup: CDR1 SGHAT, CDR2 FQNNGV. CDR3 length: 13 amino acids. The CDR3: CASSLYPNEKLFF. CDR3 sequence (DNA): TGTGCCAGCAGCTTATACCCTAATGAAAAACTGTTTTTT.